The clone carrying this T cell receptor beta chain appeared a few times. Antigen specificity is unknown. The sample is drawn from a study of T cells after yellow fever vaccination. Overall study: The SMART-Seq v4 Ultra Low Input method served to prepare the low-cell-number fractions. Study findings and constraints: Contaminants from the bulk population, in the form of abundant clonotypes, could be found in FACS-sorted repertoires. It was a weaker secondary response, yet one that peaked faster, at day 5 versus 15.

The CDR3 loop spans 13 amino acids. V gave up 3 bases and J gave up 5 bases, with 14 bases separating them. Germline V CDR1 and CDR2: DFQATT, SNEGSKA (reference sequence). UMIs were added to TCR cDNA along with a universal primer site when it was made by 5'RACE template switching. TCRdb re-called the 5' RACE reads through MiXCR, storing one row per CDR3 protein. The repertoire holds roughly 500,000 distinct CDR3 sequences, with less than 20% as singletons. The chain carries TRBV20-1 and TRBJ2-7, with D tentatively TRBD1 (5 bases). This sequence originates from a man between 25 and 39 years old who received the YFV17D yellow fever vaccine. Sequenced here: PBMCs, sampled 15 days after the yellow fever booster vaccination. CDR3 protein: CSARLPGQNEQYF. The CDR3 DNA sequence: TGCAGTGCTAGGTTACCAGGGCAAAACGAGCAGTACTTC.